These 15 T cell receptor beta chains share one sample of origin, sequenced in a study of T-cell reconstitution after alpha-beta-depleted transplantation in children. Unique molecular identifiers were used in preparing the TCRbeta library. From the PCR reads, TCRdb called clonotypes with MiXCR, one entry per CDR3 protein. The table shows approximately 400,000 distinct CDR3 sequences, with about 17% occurring only once. Sample: PBMCs, mostly from graft donor cells, taken 360 days after TCRalphabeta/CD19-depleted stem cell transplant. These receptor sequences come from a boy younger than two who had a stem cell transplant for Wiskott-Aldrich syndrome, so the T cells may come from the graft donor.

The chain recombines TRBV6-2 or TRBV6-3 with TRBJ2-7; D gene unclear. Germline-derived CDR1 and CDR2 are MNHEY and SVGEGT. Trimming left V 7 bases short and J 3 bases short, with 16 bases between. This CDR3 spans 14 amino acids. The CDR3 nucleotides are TGTGCCAGCAAGTTCCCGGCAGCATACTACGAGCAGTACTTC. This translates into CASKFPAAYYEQYF.

In its sample, this clonotype was seen many times. The chain couples TRBV27 to TRBJ2-3; 9 nucleotides line up with TRBD1. Germline V gene sequence: CDR1 MNHEY, CDR2 SMNVEV (reference sequence). The CDR3 covers 14 residues. The CDR3 loop reads CAIGTGFVSDTQYF. Written as DNA, the CDR3 is TGTGCTATCGGGACAGGGTTTGTTTCAGATACGCAGTATTTT.

This clonotype has a handful of counts. The V call is TRBV3-1, the J call TRBJ2-5; 10 bases agree with TRBD2. The CDR3 is 16 amino acids. V shed 3 bases, J shed 1 base, and the junction held 5 bases outside the gene matches. Per germline, CDR1 LGHDT and CDR2 YNNKEL (reference sequence). The CDR3 DNA reads TGTGCCAGCAGCCACGGAAAGCGGGGGGGCCAAGAGACCCAGTACTTC. It codes for CASSHGKRGGQETQYF.

This clonotype was recorded a few times. The gene calls are TRBV12-3 or TRBV12-4 and TRBJ2-1; D may be TRBD2 (5 bases). Trimming removed 8 bases from V and 8 bases from J, with 19 bases in between. The CDR3 spans 14 residues. CDR3 sequence (DNA): TGTGCCAGCCTCGGGGTTGACCAGCCGTATGAGCAGTTCTTC. It codes for CASLGVDQPYEQFF.

The sample holds a few counts of this clonotype. The chain links TRBV5-1 to TRBJ2-2; 7 bases match TRBD1. The germline V gene has CDR1 SGHRS and CDR2 YFSETQ. This CDR3 is built from 15 residues. With 3 bases clipped from V and 3 bases from J, the junction kept 5 bases outside the gene matches. CDR3: CASSSVTGYTGELFF. In nucleotides, the CDR3 is TGCGCCAGCAGCTCCGTGACAGGGTACACCGGGGAGCTGTTTTTT.

This clonotype showed up just a few times. The chain is built from TRBV5-1 and TRBJ1-4; D may be TRBD1 (6 bases). This CDR3 region has 15 residues. The V end was cut by 1 base, the J end by 8 bases, with 15 bases between. Germline lookup yields CDR1 SGHRS and CDR2 YFSETQ. The CDR3: CASSLSRGRGEKLFF. The CDR3 bases are TGCGCCAGCAGCTTGAGTCGGGGGCGCGGAGAAAAACTGTTTTTT. The full variable domain, with the rest looked up from reference TRBV5-1 and TRBJ1-4, is KAGVTQTPRYLIKTRGQQVTLSCSPISGHRSVSWYQQTPGQGLQFLFEYFSETQRNKGNFPGRFSGRQFSNSRSEMNVSTLELGDSALYLCASSLSRGRGEKLFFGSGTQLSVL.

The gene calls are TRBV15 and TRBJ2-2; D not resolved. CDR1 LNHNV and CDR2 YYDKDF come from the germline V gene (reference sequence). The V end was cut by 3 bases, the J end by 6 bases, with 2 bases between. The CDR3 runs to 11 residues. CDR3 in amino acids: CATSRAGELFF. The CDR3 bases are TGTGCCACCAGCAGGGCCGGGGAGCTGTTTTTT.

This clonotype was detected only a few times. The genes are TRBV29-1 and TRBJ1-2; D not certain. CDR1 and CDR2 (germline): SQVTM, ANQGSEA. V was trimmed by 7 bases and J by 4 bases, leaving 13 bases between them. The CDR3 covers 12 residues. The DNA for the CDR3 is TGCAGCGCTTGGAATCTCTTCTATGGCTACACCTTC. Translated: CSAWNLFYGYTF.

This clonotype was picked up a small number of times. The V call is TRBV24-1, the J call TRBJ2-2; D is undetermined. Germline assignment: CDR1 KGHDR and CDR2 SFDVKD. The CDR3 runs 16 residues. V shed 5 bases and J shed 2 bases, with 14 bases lying between them. CDR3 region: CATSAPGTINTGELFF. The CDR3 coding sequence is TGTGCCACCAGTGCTCCGGGCACCATCAACACCGGGGAGCTGTTTTTT.

This clonotype was observed a few times. This chain joins TRBV10-3 and TRBJ2-2; 11 bases fit TRBD2. The CDR3 runs 14 residues. The germline CDR1 and CDR2 sequences are ENHRY and SYGVKD. Trimming removed 6 bases from V and 4 bases from J; junction bases left unmatched: 1. The CDR3 here is CAIRLAGVTGELFF. CDR3 DNA sequence: TGTGCCATCAGACTAGCGGGAGTCACCGGGGAGCTGTTTTTT.

The chain links TRBV7-9 to TRBJ2-2, with D unresolved. V was clipped by 1 base and J by 4 bases, with 10 bases between them. CDR1 and CDR2 (germline): SEHNR, FQNEAQ (reference sequence). This CDR3 has 15 amino acids. The CDR3: CASSLGMGGTGELFF. As DNA, the CDR3 is TGTGCCAGCAGCTTAGGCATGGGCGGCACCGGGGAGCTGTTTTTT.

This chain joins TRBV4-1 and TRBJ2-3; D perhaps matches TRBD1 (5 bases). Germline assignment: CDR1 MGHRA and CDR2 YSYEKL. Trimming pared 1 base from V and 1 base from J, leaving 12 bases between. This CDR3 is 16 amino acids long. This CDR3 reads CASSQVGRTRTDTQYF. CDR3 sequence (DNA): TGCGCCAGCAGCCAAGTGGGGCGGACCCGCACAGATACGCAGTATTTT.

This clonotype was observed at least ten times. The chain links TRBV7-9 to TRBJ2-3; D may match TRBD1 or TRBD2 (5 bases each). Germline CDR1 SEHNR, CDR2 FQNEAQ (reference sequence). This CDR3 contains 13 residues. V was trimmed by 5 bases and J by 4 bases, leaving 10 bases between them. For the CDR3, the DNA is TGTGCCAGCAGCCCCCGGGGCGCAGATACGCAGTATTTT. Amino acid sequence: CASSPRGADTQYF.

The chain is built from TRBV5-1 and TRBJ2-3; D is uncertain. CDR3 length equals 15 residues. V shed 0 bases and J shed 2 bases, with 10 bases lying between them. Germline V lookup: CDR1 SGHRS, CDR2 YFSETQ. The chain's CDR3 is CASSLAGIVTDTQYF. The CDR3 DNA sequence: TGCGCCAGCAGCTTGGCGGGTATCGTCACAGATACGCAGTATTTT.

The rearrangement joins TRBV2 to TRBJ2-7; 8 bases are shared with TRBD2. Germline V gene lookup returns CDR1 SNHLY and CDR2 FYNNEI. The CDR3 totals 16 residues. Trimming removed 3 bases from V and 1 base from J; junction bases left unmatched: 8. CDR3 in amino acids: CASSDLAGYWSYEQYF. CDR3 DNA: TGTGCCAGCAGTGATCTAGCGGGTTATTGGTCCTACGAGCAGTACTTC.